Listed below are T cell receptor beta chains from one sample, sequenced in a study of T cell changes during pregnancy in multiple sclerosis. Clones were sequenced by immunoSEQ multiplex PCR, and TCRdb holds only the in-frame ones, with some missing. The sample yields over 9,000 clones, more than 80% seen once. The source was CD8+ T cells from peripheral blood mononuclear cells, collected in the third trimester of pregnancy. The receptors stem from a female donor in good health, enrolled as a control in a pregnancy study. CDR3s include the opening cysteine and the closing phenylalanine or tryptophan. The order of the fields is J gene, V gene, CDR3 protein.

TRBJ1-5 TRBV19 CASSISGFNQPQHF
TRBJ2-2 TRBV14 CASSQGPTGELFF
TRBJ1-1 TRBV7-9 CASSPGAQTGERGEAFF
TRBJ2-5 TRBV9 CASSQGARGETQYF
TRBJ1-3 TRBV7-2 CASSSMGTGGNTIYF
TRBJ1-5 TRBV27 CASSLFWDRESNQPQHF
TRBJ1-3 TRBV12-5 CASGLGGKVYF
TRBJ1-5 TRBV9 CASSAGGQPQHF
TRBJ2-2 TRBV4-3 CASSQEGISGGLVNTGELFF
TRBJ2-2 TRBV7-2 CASSLGGAGELFF
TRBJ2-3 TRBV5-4 CASSLRREVVDTQYF